These 21 T cell receptor beta chains were sequenced from one sample in a study of blood T cells in healthy people across ages. Through a sample-barcoded 5' primer and a J-beta primer mix, a second PCR was run for roughly 6 to 11 cycles. TCRdb recomputed calls from the 5' RACE reads with MiXCR, one row per CDR3 protein. The data contain hundreds of thousands of distinct CDR3 sequences, around three fifths of them singletons. Sequenced sample: blood. Source of these receptors: a man in his forties or fifties in good health.

This clonotype was detected only a few times. The genes are TRBV10-2 and TRBJ2-7; D is uncertain. V was cut by 8 bases and J by 0 bases, with 8 bases left in between. CDR1 and CDR2 from the germline V gene are WSHSY and SAAADI. CDR3 length equals 12 residues. This chain's CDR3 is CASQESSYEQYF. For the CDR3, the DNA is TGCGCCAGCCAAGAAAGCTCCTACGAGCAGTACTTC.

The genes are TRBV28 and TRBJ1-2; D not certain. Germline V lookup: CDR1 MDHEN, CDR2 SYDVKM. V lost 3 bases and J lost 4, with 12 bases in between. The CDR3 loop spans 14 amino acids. The DNA of the CDR3 is TGTGCCAGCAGTTTGAGTAGAGTTATCTATGGCTACACCTTC. Its protein is CASSLSRVIYGYTF.

This rearrangement joins TRBV12-3 or TRBV12-4 to TRBJ2-1; D not certain. V gave up 2 bases and J gave up 3 bases, with 17 bases separating them. There are 17 residues in the CDR3. CDR3: CASSLYVGVTIYNEQFF. In DNA, the CDR3 is TGTGCCAGCAGTTTATATGTAGGCGTCACAATCTACAATGAGCAGTTCTTC.

This clonotype was counted ten times or more. This sequence joins TRBV29-1 and TRBJ2-7, with 7 bases matching TRBD1. Germline CDR1 reads SQVTM; CDR2 reads ANQGSEA. V dropped 3 bases and J dropped 0; count of bases not matched to a gene: 5. The CDR3 runs to 14 residues. The CDR3 DNA sequence: TGCAGCGTTGACACCGGGACAGCCTCCTACGAGCAGTACTTC. It translates to CSVDTGTASYEQYF.

Ten or more counts support this clonotype. This chain connects TRBV29-1 to TRBJ2-1, with D possibly TRBD1 on 6 matching bases. The germline CDR1 and CDR2 sequences are SQVTM and ANQGSEA. This CDR3 comprises 13 residues. The V and J ends lost 6 bases and 3 bases respectively, with 12 bases between them. CDR3 nucleotides: TGCAGCGTATCAGGACAGATCTACAATGAGCAGTTCTTC. Amino acid sequence: CSVSGQIYNEQFF.

This chain connects TRBV7-3 to TRBJ2-3; 8 nucleotides match TRBD1. This CDR3 contains 16 residues. The germline V gene has CDR1 SGHTA and CDR2 FQGTGA. J lost 0 bases, V lost 0 bases, and 2 bases had no gene match. CDR3 coding DNA: TGTGCCAGCAGCTTAACGGGACAGGAGAGCACAGATACGCAGTATTTT. This encodes CASSLTGQESTDTQYF.

The sample holds a few counts of this clonotype. The chain employs TRBV7-3 and TRBJ2-6, with unresolved D. Per germline, CDR1 SGHTA and CDR2 FQGTGA. V lost 7 bases and J lost 0, with 4 bases in between. There are 13 residues in the CDR3. The CDR3 coding sequence is TGTGCCAGCACCGTCTCTGGGGCCAACGTCCTGACTTTC. It encodes CASTVSGANVLTF. Together with reference TRBV7-3 and TRBJ2-6, the CDR3 gives the full variable domain: GAGVSQTPSNKVTEKGKYVELRCDPISGHTALYWYRQSLGQGPEFLIYFQGTGAADDSGLPNDRFFAVRPEGSVSTLKIQRTERGDSAVYLCASTVSGANVLTFGAGSRLTVL.

V and J are TRBV19 and TRBJ1-2; D gene uncertain. The germline gives CDR1 LNHDA, CDR2 SQIVND (reference sequence). V shed 4 bases and J shed 8 bases, with 11 bases lying between them. The CDR3 spans 12 residues. CDR3 coding DNA: TGTGCCAGTAGTACTGGTGGCAGGGGCTACACCTTC. This translates into CASSTGGRGYTF. Together with reference TRBV19 and TRBJ1-2, the CDR3 gives the full variable domain: DGGITQSPKYLFRKEGQNVTLSCEQNLNHDAMYWYRQDPGQGLRLIYYSQIVNDFQKGDIAEGYSVSREKKESFPLTVTSAQKNPTAFYLCASSTGGRGYTFGSGTRLTVV.

This chain links TRBV7-2 with TRBJ2-7, with 13 bases lining up with TRBD2. The CDR3 extends over 19 amino acids. The germline V gene has CDR1 SGHTA and CDR2 FQGNSA. With 5 bases clipped from V and 1 base from J, the junction kept 14 bases outside the gene matches. The CDR3 reads CASSRWTSGSRSPSYEQYF. The CDR3 nucleotides read TGTGCCAGCAGCCGCTGGACTAGCGGGAGTAGGTCCCCTTCCTACGAGCAGTACTTC.

The chain recombines TRBV28 with TRBJ2-7, with D possibly matching TRBD2 (6 bases). CDR3 length: 12 amino acids. Trimming cost V 6 bases and J 5 bases, with 11 bases left between them. The germline CDR1 and CDR2 sequences are MDHEN and SYDVKM. CDR3 in DNA: TGTGCCAGCAGGGTCGGACTAAACGAGCAGTACTTC. Its translation is CASRVGLNEQYF. Together with reference TRBV28 and TRBJ2-7, the CDR3 gives the full variable domain: DVKVTQSSRYLVKRTGEKVFLECVQDMDHENMFWYRQDPGLGLRLIYFSYDVKMKEKGDIPEGYSVSREKKERFSLILESASTNQTSMYLCASRVGLNEQYFGPGTRLTVT.

This clonotype was detected a few times. This sequence joins TRBV29-1 and TRBJ1-1; D may be TRBD1 (5 bases). Trimming took off 0 bases at V and 11 bases at J, with 16 bases between the two ends. The CDR3 has 13 residues. Germline assignment: CDR1 SQVTM and CDR2 ANQGSEA. The CDR3 spells CSVEEGVGSAAFF. Written as DNA, the CDR3 is TGCAGCGTTGAAGAAGGGGTGGGTAGCGCGGCTTTCTTT.

This clonotype has only a few counts. The chain links TRBV5-1 to TRBJ2-7, with D uncertain. Germline V gives CDR1 SGHRS, CDR2 YFSETQ. The CDR3 consists of 14 residues. The V gene lost 0 bases and the J gene lost 4 bases, with 11 bases spanning the gap. CDR3 loop: CASSLEGSFYEQYF. CDR3 DNA: TGCGCCAGCAGCTTGGAGGGCAGTTTTTACGAGCAGTACTTC.

The chain links TRBV28 to TRBJ2-1; 9 nucleotides agree with TRBD2. The DNA end favors TRBJ2-7, so the J call may be wrong. The CDR3 has 17 amino acids. The germline CDR1 and CDR2 sequences are MDHEN and SYDVKM. The CDR3: CASTPVNRLAGIYEQYF. DNA of the CDR3: TGTGCCAGCACCCCTGTCAACAGGCTAGCGGGAATTTACGAGCAGTACTTC.

Notes on this clonotype: One junction end disagrees with the germline gene, perhaps due to a read error. The gene calls are TRBV6-5 and TRBJ2-7, with TRBD1 matching 8 bases. Germline values: CDR1 MNHEY, CDR2 SVGAGI. The CDR3 is 17 residues long. CDR3: CANSYAGTGGFSYEQYF. In DNA form, the CDR3 reads TGTGCCAACAGTTACGCCGGAACAGGGGGTTTTTCCTACGAGCAGTACTTC.

This clonotype was detected only a few times. CDR3 nucleotides: TGTGCCAGCAGTGGGACTAGTGCCACAGATACGCAGTATTTT. Its translation is CASSGTSATDTQYF. The V and J genes are TRBV6-6 and TRBJ2-3, with 8 bases identical to TRBD2. Germline lookup yields CDR1 MNHNY and CDR2 SVGAGI (reference sequence). The V gene end was trimmed by 5 bases and the J gene end by 2 bases; junction bases not matched to a gene: 3. The CDR3 length is 14 residues.

This clonotype has more than one count but fewer than ten. V usage is TRBV12-3 or TRBV12-4 and J usage is TRBJ2-2; no clear D gene. The CDR3 runs to 12 residues. V was cut by 2 bases and J by 6 bases, with 4 bases left in between. For the CDR3, the DNA is TGTGCCAGCAGTTTATACCCCGGGGAGCTGTTTTTT. Protein sequence: CASSLYPGELFF.

This chain links TRBV9 with TRBJ2-3; D may match TRBD1 or TRBD2 (6 bases each). The CDR3 is 15 residues long. The germline V gene has CDR1 SGDLS and CDR2 YYNGEE. Trimming left V 3 bases short and J 1 base short, with 12 bases between. The CDR3 bases are TGTGCCAGCAGCGACCGGGGGCAACGCACAGATACGCAGTATTTT. Translating it yields CASSDRGQRTDTQYF.

J is TRBJ2-3 and V is TRBV4-2; 8 bases map to TRBD2. Germline V gene lookup returns CDR1 LGHNA and CDR2 YNFKEQ. The CDR3 is 17 amino acids. Losses at the gene ends were 4 bases for V and 4 bases for J; bases not matched to a gene: 13. This CDR3 reads CASSPPGTSEVADTQYF. The CDR3 nucleotides read TGTGCCAGCAGCCCTCCCGGGACTAGTGAGGTGGCAGATACGCAGTATTTT.

The chain carries TRBV12-3 or TRBV12-4 and TRBJ2-1, with D possibly TRBD1 on 5 matching bases. This CDR3 comprises 16 residues. V lost 7 bases and J lost 3, with 19 bases in between. The CDR3 loop reads CASTPLDTTYYNEQFF. The DNA of the CDR3 is TGTGCCAGCACTCCTCTGGACACGACCTACTACAATGAGCAGTTCTTC.

This clonotype was picked up a small number of times. The rearrangement joins TRBV7-2 to TRBJ1-2; D remains ambiguous. The germline V gene has CDR1 SGHTA and CDR2 FQGNSA. This CDR3 contains 13 residues. The germline V and J ends were trimmed by 7 bases and 1 base, with 10 bases remaining between them. The CDR3 DNA reads as TGTGCCAGCACTTGGACGGATAACTATGGCTACACCTTC. It encodes CASTWTDNYGYTF.

The chain carries TRBV29-1 and TRBJ2-3, with D hard to call. CDR3 length: 14 residues. V was trimmed by 0 bases and J by 5 bases, leaving 12 bases between them. Germline V gives CDR1 SQVTM, CDR2 ANQGSEA. The CDR3 protein is CSVEEVLGGDTQYF. Written as DNA, the CDR3 is TGCAGCGTTGAAGAGGTGTTAGGCGGAGATACGCAGTATTTT.